This T cell receptor (beta chain) was identified in a study of T-cell memory formation after mild COVID-19. For the study at large: Largely donor-specific TCR clusters were found.

This clonotype occurred many times. Its cognate antigen is unknown. The CDR3 loop spans 16 amino acids. After removal of 5 bases from V and 8 bases from J, the junction contained 11 bases not matched to a gene. Germline values: CDR1 SGHTA, CDR2 FQGNSA. TCRdb ran MiXCR on the 5' RACE reads and lists one entry per CDR3 protein. The table lists 200,000 to 250,000 distinct CDR3 sequences, approximately 9% of them singletons. The study's findings and limits: Cross-reactive memory appears to have joined, as suggested by some responding clones showing up in pre-infection memory.

This sequence originates from a man aged 18 to 35 who had mild COVID-19 (a few samples of this study predate the infection). Cell type and time point are not known. The chain employs TRBV7-2 and TRBJ2-4; 11 bases fit TRBD2. Specimen: PBMCs or a T cell subset sorted from them (not recorded which). CDR3: CASSRLAGGPRDIQYF. CDR3 in DNA: TGTGCCAGCAGCCGATTAGCGGGGGGGCCCCGGGACATTCAGTACTTC.